These 4 T cell receptor beta chains were all obtained from the same sample, sequenced in a study of cytomegalovirus exposure and HLA in healthy donors. The PCR ran on 60 Vbeta and 13 Jbeta primers. TCRdb's copy holds only in-frame clones and misses some; the assay was immunoSEQ multiplex PCR. The table includes over 150,000 clones, about 77% detected once. The sequenced material came from PBMCs. These receptors originate from a young man in good health and CMV-seropositive.

This clone showed up just once. This chain uses TRBV10-3 with TRBJ2-3, with 7 bases identical to TRBD2. Trimming cost V 11 bases and J 2 bases; bases outside gene matches: 7. Germline loops: CDR1 ENHRY, CDR2 SYGVKD. The CDR3 is 13 amino acids. The CDR3 here is CASSGGYTDTQYF. The CDR3 nucleotides read TGTGCCTCCTCGGGGGGATACACAGATACGCAGTATTTT.

J is TRBJ2-2 and V is TRBV6-5, with 7 bases aligning to TRBD1. With 6 bases clipped from V and 4 bases from J, the junction kept 2 bases outside the gene matches. The CDR3 sequence is 13 residues long. The germline gives CDR1 MNHEY, CDR2 SVGAGI. CDR3 DNA: TGTGCCAGCAGAAACAGGGGCACCGGGGAGCTGTTTTTT. Residues: CASRNRGTGELFF.

Regarding this clone: A read error is likely here: a far larger clone is one base away. The V call is TRBV11-2, the J call TRBJ1-2, with D possibly TRBD1 on 6 matching bases. The V end lost 5 bases, the J end lost 8 bases, and 12 bases lay between the germline ends. This CDR3 region has 12 residues. CDR1 and CDR2 from the germline V gene are SGHAT and FQNNGV. CDR3 protein: CASSEGGRGYTF. Here the CDR3 DNA reads TGTGCCAGCAGCGAGGGGGGGCGAGGCTACACCTTC.

The gene calls are TRBV27 and TRBJ1-6, with D possibly TRBD1 on 5 matching bases. Trimming left V 6 bases short and J 7 bases short, with 10 bases between. The CDR3 is 13 amino acids. From germline, CDR1 is MNHEY and CDR2 SMNVEV (reference sequence). The CDR3 DNA follows: TGTGCCAGCAGGGGGGGTTTGAATTCACCCCTCCACTTT. This sequence encodes CASRGGLNSPLHF.